The clone carrying this TCR beta chain was observed a handful of times. This sample stems from a study of blood T cell repertoires in COVID-19. Study overall: COVID-19 samples collected from the United States, Italy and Spain covered acute and convalescent phases.

Per the study methods: The authors estimated nucleated cell counts from reference gene primer amplification. The method was immunoSEQ multiplex PCR; TCRdb's version includes in-frame clones alone and lacks a portion of them. D and trimming come from the DNA, and the V and J calls and clone size come from that table. The sample shows some 150,000 clones, 80% to 90% of them seen only once. The V segment lost 3 bases and the J segment 2 bases; nucleotides outside the gene matches: 7. Germline assignment: CDR1 KGHDR and CDR2 SFDVKD. The CDR3 loop spans 17 amino acids. The TCR comes from a man aged 40-55 years who had recovered from COVID-19. The specimen sequenced was peripheral blood. V usage is TRBV24-1 and J usage is TRBJ1-5, with 9 positions matching TRBD1. CDR3 sequence (DNA): TGTGCCACCAGTGATGCTACGGGACAGGGTGGCAATCAGCCCCAGCATTTT. Its translation: CATSDATGQGGNQPQHF.